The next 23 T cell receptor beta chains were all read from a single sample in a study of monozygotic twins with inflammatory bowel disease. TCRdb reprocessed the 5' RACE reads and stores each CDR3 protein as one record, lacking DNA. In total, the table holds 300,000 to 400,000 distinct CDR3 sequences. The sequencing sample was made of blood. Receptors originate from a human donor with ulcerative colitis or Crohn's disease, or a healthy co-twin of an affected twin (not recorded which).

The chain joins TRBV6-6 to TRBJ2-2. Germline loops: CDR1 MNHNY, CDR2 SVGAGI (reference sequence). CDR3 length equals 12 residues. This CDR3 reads CASSGDAGELFF.

Here the CDR3 reads CAISDRSYRGFDEQYF. This chain connects TRBV10-3 to TRBJ2-7; TCRdb selects TRBD1, and the lack of DNA leaves this call unchecked. Germline loops: CDR1 ENHRY, CDR2 SYGVKD. This CDR3 has 16 residues.

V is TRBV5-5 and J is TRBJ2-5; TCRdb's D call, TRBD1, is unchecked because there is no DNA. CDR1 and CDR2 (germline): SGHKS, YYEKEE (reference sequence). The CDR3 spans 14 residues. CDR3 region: CASSDIRGQETQYF.

Here the CDR3 reads CASSFTPGEDETQYF. The chain joins TRBV7-6 to TRBJ2-5; with no DNA, the TCRdb D assignment of TRBD1 cannot be verified. The CDR3 runs to 15 residues. Per germline, CDR1 SGHVS and CDR2 FNYEAQ.

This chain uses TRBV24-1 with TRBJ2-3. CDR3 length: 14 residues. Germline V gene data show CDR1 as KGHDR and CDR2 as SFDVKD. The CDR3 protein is CATSDLSRTDTQYF.

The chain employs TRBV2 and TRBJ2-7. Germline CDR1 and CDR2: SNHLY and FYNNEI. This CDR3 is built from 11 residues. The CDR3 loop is CASRYRAEQYF.

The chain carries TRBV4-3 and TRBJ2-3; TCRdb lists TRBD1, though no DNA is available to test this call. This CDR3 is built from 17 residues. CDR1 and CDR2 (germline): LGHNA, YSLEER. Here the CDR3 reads CASSQDLGGISTDTQYF.

CDR3 in amino acids: CATSDLSDSGSLRQFF. This chain uses TRBV24-1 with TRBJ2-1; the D call of TRBD2 rests on TCRdb alone, since no DNA is present to check it. CDR1 is KGHDR, CDR2 SFDVKD, per germline. The CDR3 contains 16 residues.

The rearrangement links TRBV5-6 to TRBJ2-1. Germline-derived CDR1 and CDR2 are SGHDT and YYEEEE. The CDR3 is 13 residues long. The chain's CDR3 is CASSPSPTNEQFF.

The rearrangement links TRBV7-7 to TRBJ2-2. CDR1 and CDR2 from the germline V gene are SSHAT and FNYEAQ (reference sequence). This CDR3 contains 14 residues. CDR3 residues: CASSASSDTGELFF.

This CDR3 is CASSSGSGSPLHF. The V gene is TRBV7-3, the J gene TRBJ1-6. This CDR3 contains 13 residues. The germline CDR1 and CDR2 sequences are SGHTA and FQGTGA.

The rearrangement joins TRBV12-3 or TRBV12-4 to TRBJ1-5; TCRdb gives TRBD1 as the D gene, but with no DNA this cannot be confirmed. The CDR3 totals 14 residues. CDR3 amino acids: CASSGTGFGQPQHF.

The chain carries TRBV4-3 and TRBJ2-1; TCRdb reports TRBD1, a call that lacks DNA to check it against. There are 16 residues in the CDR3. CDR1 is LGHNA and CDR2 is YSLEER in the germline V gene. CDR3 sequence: CASSPGQILGYNEQFF.

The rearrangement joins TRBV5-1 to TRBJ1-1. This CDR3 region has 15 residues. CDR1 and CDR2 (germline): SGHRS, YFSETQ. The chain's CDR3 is CASSRGDTGSNEAFF.

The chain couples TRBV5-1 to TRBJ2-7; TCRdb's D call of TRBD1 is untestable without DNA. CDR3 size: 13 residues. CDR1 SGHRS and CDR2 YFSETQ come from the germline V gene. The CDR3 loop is CASSPGEGYEQYF.

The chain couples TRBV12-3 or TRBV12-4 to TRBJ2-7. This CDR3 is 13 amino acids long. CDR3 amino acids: CASSFGRTYEQYF.

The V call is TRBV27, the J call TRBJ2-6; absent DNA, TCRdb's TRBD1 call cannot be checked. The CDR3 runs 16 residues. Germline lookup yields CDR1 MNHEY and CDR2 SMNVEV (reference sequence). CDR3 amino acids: CASSPGFSSGANVLTF.

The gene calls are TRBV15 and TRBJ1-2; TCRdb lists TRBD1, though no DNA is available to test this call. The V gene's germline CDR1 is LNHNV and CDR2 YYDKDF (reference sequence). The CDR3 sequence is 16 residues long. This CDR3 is CATSRDRDRVNYGYTF.

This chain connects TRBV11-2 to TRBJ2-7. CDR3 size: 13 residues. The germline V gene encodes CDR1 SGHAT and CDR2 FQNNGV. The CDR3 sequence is CASSKVGAYEQYF.

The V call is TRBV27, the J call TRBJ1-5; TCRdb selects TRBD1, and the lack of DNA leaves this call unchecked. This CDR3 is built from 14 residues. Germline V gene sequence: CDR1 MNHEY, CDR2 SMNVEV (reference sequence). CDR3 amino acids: CASSPRQGREPQHF.

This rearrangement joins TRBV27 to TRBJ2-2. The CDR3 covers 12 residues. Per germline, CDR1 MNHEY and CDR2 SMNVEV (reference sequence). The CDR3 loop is CASSFSGGELFF.

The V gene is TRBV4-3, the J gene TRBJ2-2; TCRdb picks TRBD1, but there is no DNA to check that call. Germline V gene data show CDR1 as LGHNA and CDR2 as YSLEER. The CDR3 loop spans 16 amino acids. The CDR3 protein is CASSLLLRTDTGELFF.

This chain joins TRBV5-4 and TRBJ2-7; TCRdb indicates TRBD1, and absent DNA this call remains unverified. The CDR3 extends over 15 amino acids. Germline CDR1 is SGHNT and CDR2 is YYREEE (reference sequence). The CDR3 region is CASSLEGTRSYEQYF.